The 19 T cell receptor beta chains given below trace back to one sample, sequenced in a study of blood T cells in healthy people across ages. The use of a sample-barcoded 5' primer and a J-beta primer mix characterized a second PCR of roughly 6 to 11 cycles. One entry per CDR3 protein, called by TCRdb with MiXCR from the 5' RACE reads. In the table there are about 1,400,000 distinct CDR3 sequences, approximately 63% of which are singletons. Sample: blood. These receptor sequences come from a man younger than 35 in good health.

CDR3 loop: CASSLGQGVSQPQHF. The CDR3 DNA is TGCGCCAGCAGCTTGGGCCAGGGGGTTTCCCAGCCCCAGCATTTT. The chain combines TRBV5-1 with TRBJ1-5; 7 bases fit TRBD1. J lost 7 bases, V lost 0 bases, and 7 bases had no gene match. This CDR3 has 15 residues. Germline CDR1 SGHRS, CDR2 YFSETQ.

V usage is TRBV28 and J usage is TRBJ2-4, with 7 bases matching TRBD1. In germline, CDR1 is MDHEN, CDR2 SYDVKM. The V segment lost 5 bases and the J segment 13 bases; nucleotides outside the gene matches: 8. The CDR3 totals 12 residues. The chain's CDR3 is CASSTGVWEQYF. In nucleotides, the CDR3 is TGTGCCAGCAGTACAGGGGTATGGGAGCAGTACTTC. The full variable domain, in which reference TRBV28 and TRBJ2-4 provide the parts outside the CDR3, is DVKVTQSSRYLVKRTGEKVFLECVQDMDHENMFWYRQDPGLGLRLIYFSYDVKMKEKGDIPEGYSVSREKKERFSLILESASTNQTSMYLCASSTGVWEQYFGAGTRLSVL.

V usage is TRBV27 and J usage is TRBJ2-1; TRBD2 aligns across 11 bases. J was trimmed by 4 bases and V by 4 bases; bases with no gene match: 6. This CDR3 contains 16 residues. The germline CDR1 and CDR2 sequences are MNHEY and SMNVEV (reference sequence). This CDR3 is CASSSTSGGVYNEQFF. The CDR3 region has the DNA TGTGCCAGCAGTTCAACTAGCGGGGGAGTGTACAATGAGCAGTTCTTC.

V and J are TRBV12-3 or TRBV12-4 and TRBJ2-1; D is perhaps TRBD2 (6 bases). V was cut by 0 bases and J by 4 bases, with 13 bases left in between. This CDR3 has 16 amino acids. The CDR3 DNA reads TGTGCCAGCAGTTTAGCGCTGGGGGGTCCTTACAATGAGCAGTTCTTC. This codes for CASSLALGGPYNEQFF.

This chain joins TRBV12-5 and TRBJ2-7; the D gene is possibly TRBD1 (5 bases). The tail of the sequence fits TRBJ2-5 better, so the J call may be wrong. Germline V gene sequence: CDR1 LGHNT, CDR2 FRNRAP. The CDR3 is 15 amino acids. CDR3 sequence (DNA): TGTGCTAGTGGTCAACGCTCAGGGTTCGGGGAGACCCAGTACTTC. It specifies CASGQRSGFGETQYF.

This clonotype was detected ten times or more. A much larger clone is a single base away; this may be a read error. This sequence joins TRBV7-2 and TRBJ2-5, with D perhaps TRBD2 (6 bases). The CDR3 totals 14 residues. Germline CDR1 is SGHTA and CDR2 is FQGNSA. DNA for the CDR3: TGTGCCAGCAGCCTAGCGCAGGGAAAATATGAGCAGTACTTC. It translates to CASSLAQGKYEQYF.

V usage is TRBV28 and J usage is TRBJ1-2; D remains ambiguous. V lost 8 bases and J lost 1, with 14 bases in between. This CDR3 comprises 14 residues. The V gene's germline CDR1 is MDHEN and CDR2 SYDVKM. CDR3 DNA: TGTGCCAGCCTTAACAAGAGGCATAACTATGGCTACACCTTC. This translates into CASLNKRHNYGYTF.

CDR3 sequence (DNA): TGTGCCAGCAGCTCCGTAGGCGGGGCCGGGTATGGCTACACCTTC. This codes for CASSSVGGAGYGYTF. The chain couples TRBV6-2 or TRBV6-3 to TRBJ1-2, with TRBD1 as a possible D gene (5 bases). Deletions cut 6 bases from V and 5 bases from J, with 19 bases between. CDR1 is MNHEY, CDR2 SVGEGT, per germline. The CDR3 extends over 15 amino acids.

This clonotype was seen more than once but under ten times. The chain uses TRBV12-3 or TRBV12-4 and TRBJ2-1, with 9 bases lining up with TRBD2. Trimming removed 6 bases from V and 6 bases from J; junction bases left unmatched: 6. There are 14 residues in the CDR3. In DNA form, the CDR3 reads TGTGCCAGCAGGAGGGGACTAGCTGGCAATGAGCAGTTCTTC. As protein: CASRRGLAGNEQFF.

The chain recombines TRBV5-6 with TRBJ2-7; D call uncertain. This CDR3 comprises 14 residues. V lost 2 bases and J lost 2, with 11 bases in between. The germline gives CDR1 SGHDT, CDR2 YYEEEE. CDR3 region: CASSFASATYEQYF. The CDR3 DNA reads TGTGCCAGCAGCTTTGCCAGCGCCACCTACGAGCAGTACTTC.

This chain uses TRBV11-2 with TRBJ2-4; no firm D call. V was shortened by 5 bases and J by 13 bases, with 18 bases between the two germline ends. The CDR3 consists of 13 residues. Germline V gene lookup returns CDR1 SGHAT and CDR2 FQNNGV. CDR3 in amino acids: CASSPLSYNEQYF. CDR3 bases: TGTGCCAGCAGCCCCTTGTCCTACAATGAGCAGTACTTC.

The CDR3 region has the DNA TGTGCCAGCAGTTACCCTCCGGCCGGGGAGTACGAGCAGTACTTC. This translates into CASSYPPAGEYEQYF. The chain couples TRBV6-6 to TRBJ2-7; weak D call: TRBD2 (5 bases). Germline V gene sequence: CDR1 MNHNY, CDR2 SVGAGI (reference sequence). Trimming pared 2 bases from V and 4 bases from J, leaving 15 bases between. The CDR3 contains 15 residues.

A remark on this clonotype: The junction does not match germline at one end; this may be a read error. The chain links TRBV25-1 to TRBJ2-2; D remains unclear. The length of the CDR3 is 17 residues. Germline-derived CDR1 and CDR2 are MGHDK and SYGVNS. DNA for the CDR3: TGTGCCAGCAGTGAATTTCTCGGGCCTACGAACACCAGGGAGCTGTTTTTT. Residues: CASSEFLGPTNTRELFF.

Written as DNA, the CDR3 is TGTGCCAGCAGAGGGTGGACTAGTTCCAATGAGCAGTTCTTC. This codes for CASRGWTSSNEQFF. This chain connects TRBV2 to TRBJ2-1, with 7 bases aligning to TRBD2. The junction had 8 bases not matched to a gene; V was cut back by 6 bases and J by 6 bases. This CDR3 region has 14 residues. From germline, CDR1 is SNHLY and CDR2 FYNNEI.

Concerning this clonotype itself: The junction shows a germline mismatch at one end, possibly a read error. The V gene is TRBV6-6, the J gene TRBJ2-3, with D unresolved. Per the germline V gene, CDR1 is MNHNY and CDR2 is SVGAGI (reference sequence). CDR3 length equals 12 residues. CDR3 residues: CAGSYSPDTQYF. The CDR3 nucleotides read TGTGCCGGCAGTTACTCCCCAGATACGCAGTATTTT.

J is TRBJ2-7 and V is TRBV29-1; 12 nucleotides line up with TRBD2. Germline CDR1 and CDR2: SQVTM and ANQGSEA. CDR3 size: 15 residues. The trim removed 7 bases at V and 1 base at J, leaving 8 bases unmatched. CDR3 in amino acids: CSAGGTSGRSYEQYF. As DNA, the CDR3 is TGCAGCGCCGGAGGAACTAGCGGGAGGTCCTACGAGCAGTACTTC.

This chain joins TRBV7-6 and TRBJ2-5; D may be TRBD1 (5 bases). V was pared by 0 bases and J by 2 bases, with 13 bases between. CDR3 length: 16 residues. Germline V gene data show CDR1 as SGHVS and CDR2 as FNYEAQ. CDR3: CASSLAPAQGQETQYF. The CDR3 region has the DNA TGTGCCAGCAGCTTAGCCCCGGCCCAGGGACAAGAGACCCAGTACTTC.

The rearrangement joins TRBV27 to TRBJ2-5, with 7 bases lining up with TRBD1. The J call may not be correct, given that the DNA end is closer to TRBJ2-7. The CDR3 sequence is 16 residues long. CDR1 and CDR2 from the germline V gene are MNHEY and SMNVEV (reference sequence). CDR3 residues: CASSLSTRQGAYEQYF. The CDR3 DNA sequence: TGTGCCAGCAGTTTATCGACCCGACAGGGCGCCTACGAGCAGTACTTC.

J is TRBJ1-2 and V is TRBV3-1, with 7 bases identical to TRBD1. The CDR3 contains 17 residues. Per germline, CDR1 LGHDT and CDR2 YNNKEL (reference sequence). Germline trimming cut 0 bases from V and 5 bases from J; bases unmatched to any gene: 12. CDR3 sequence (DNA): TGTGCCAGCAGCCAAGAGGGGGACAGCCTTAGAGAATATGGCTACACCTTC. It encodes CASSQEGDSLREYGYTF. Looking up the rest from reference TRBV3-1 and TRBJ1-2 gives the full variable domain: DTAVSQTPKYLVTQMGNDKSIKCEQNLGHDTMYWYKQDSKKFLKIMFSYNNKELIINETVPNRFSPKSPDKAHLNLHINSLELGDSAVYFCASSQEGDSLREYGYTFGSGTRLTVV.